This T cell receptor beta chain came from a study of OX40 agonist ivuxolimab in advanced cancers. Points from the study as a whole: There was clonal expansion of CD4+ and CD8+ blood T cells by week 6 at 0.1 to 3.0 mg/kg. Part of the nonresponder group also had normalized T-cell clonal expansion that was low.

Produced via immunoSEQ multiplex PCR; TCRdb's table is partial and in-frame only. The table includes 74,000 or so clones, just over 90% detected once. The CDR3 sequence is 15 residues long. CDR1 and CDR2 from the germline V gene are MDHEN and SYDVKM. The ends lost 7 bases at V and 3 bases at J; junction bases unmatched: 8. Remarks on this clone: Antigen unknown.

This chain joins TRBV28 and TRBJ2-1, with 8 bases matching TRBD1. This TCR came from an adult with an advanced solid tumor such as melanoma, head and neck, liver or kidney cancer. Specimen: CD4+ or CD8+ T cells sorted from blood, collected in a trial of the OX40 agonist ivuxolimab. The DNA of the CDR3 is TGTGCCAGCAATGCCGACAGGGGAATCTACAATGAGCAGTTCTTC. It specifies CASNADRGIYNEQFF. Based on the CDR3 plus reference TRBV28 and TRBJ2-1, the full variable domain is DVKVTQSSRYLVKRTGEKVFLECVQDMDHENMFWYRQDPGLGLRLIYFSYDVKMKEKGDIPEGYSVSREKKERFSLILESASTNQTSMYLCASNADRGIYNEQFFGPGTRLTVL.